The next 7 T cell receptor beta chains were all read from a single sample in a study of shared clonotypes between healthy human individuals. Only in-frame clones appear in the TCRdb table, and some are missing; sequencing was by immunoSEQ multiplex PCR. The data hold fewer than 850,000 clones, with about 92% observed a single time. Sequenced input: memory CD8+ T cells from PBMCs. Noted subset: CD45RO+ cells pooled with CCR7-negative TemRA cells. Receptors originate from a man in his late teens or twenties in good health. Some clones in this sample may be carry-over from other donors' samples.

The J gene is TRBJ1-1, the V gene TRBV7-2; D not certain. Germline assignment: CDR1 SGHTA and CDR2 FQGNSA. The CDR3 length is 14 residues. V was pared by 2 bases and J by 0 bases, with 7 bases between. DNA for the CDR3: TGTGCCAGCAGCTTAATAGGGATGAACACTGAAGCTTTCTTT. Protein sequence: CASSLIGMNTEAFF.

Worth noting for this clone: Other nucleotide sequences from this sample produce the same CDR3. This sequence joins TRBV9 and TRBJ1-1; D is undetermined. This CDR3 contains 13 residues. The germline V and J ends were trimmed by 3 bases and 4 bases, with 10 bases remaining between them. Germline V gene sequence: CDR1 SGDLS, CDR2 YYNGEE. CDR3 residues: CASSAGGSTEAFF. CDR3 sequence (DNA): TGTGCCAGCAGCGCGGGAGGGTCCACTGAAGCTTTCTTT.

The rearrangement joins TRBV27 to TRBJ2-2; 9 bases are shared with TRBD2. V was clipped by 6 bases and J by 2 bases; unmatched bases: 7. The CDR3 length is 16 residues. CDR1 is MNHEY and CDR2 is SMNVEV in the germline V gene (reference sequence). The CDR3: CASSPRAGGNTGELFF. The CDR3 DNA reads as TGTGCCAGCAGCCCACGAGCGGGAGGAAACACCGGGGAGCTGTTTTTT.

The CDR3 sequence is CASSDTYF. In DNA form, the CDR3 reads TGTGCCAGCAGCGACACTTACTTC. The chain has TRBV6-5 and TRBJ2-7, with no clear D. Germline V gene lookup returns CDR1 MNHEY and CDR2 SVGAGI. The germline V and J ends were trimmed by 6 bases and 13 bases, with 7 bases remaining between them. This CDR3 is 8 amino acids long.

The V and J genes are TRBV2 and TRBJ2-5; 10 nucleotides match TRBD2. The CDR3 contains 16 residues. CDR1 is SNHLY, CDR2 FYNNEI, per germline. V gave up 6 bases and J gave up 5 bases; unmatched junction bases: 12. This CDR3 reads CASRMTSGPARETQYF. In nucleotides, the CDR3 is TGTGCCAGCAGGATGACTAGCGGGCCCGCGCGGGAGACCCAGTACTTC.

There are a few counts of this clone. The sample contains more than one DNA sequence encoding this CDR3. The V gene is TRBV14, the J gene TRBJ1-1, with a tentative D call TRBD1 (5 bases). V lost 4 bases, J lost 0 bases, and 6 bases lay in between. The CDR3 spans 13 residues. Looked up from germline, CDR1 is SGHDN and CDR2 is FVKESK. The CDR3 sequence is CASSPGLNTEAFF. DNA for the CDR3: TGTGCCAGCAGCCCAGGGTTGAACACTGAAGCTTTCTTT. Filled out from reference TRBV14 and TRBJ1-1, the complete variable domain reads EAGVTQFPSHSVIEKGQTVTLRCDPISGHDNLYWYRRVMGKEIKFLLHFVKESKQDESGMPNNRFLAERTGGTYSTLKVQPAELEDSGVYFCASSPGLNTEAFFGQGTRLTVV.

The rearrangement links TRBV5-5 to TRBJ2-1; 7 bases fit TRBD2. The CDR3 spans 12 residues. The germline CDR1 and CDR2 sequences are SGHKS and YYEKEE (reference sequence). The CDR3 protein is CASRDYYNEQFF. CDR3 in DNA: TGTGCGAGCCGGGACTATTACAATGAGCAGTTCTTC.